The 14 T cell receptor beta chains reported below all come from one sample, sequenced in a study. TCRdb passed the 5' RACE reads through MiXCR, listing each CDR3 protein once. The table has over 45,000 distinct CDR3 sequences, roughly 28% seen once; the top ten hold 2% to 2.5%. The sorted Tregs were CD4+CD25+CD127-/low cells. Sequencing input: tumor-infiltrating Tregs sorted from the breast tumor. The receptors were sampled from a female donor with breast cancer.

This clonotype was seen ten or more times. The V and J genes are TRBV6-1 and TRBJ1-1; maybe TRBD1 (6 bases). The V end lost 8 bases, the J end lost 0 bases, and 13 bases lay between the germline ends. The CDR3 spans 14 residues. Looked up from germline, CDR1 is MNHNS and CDR2 is SASEGT. The CDR3 here is CASGGQSMNTEAFF. In DNA form, the CDR3 reads TGTGCCAGCGGGGGGCAATCAATGAACACTGAAGCTTTCTTT.

CDR3 protein: CASSLRQGQDYGYTF. Written as DNA, the CDR3 is TGTGCCAGCAGCTTGAGACAGGGCCAGGACTATGGCTACACCTTC. The genes are TRBV7-8 and TRBJ1-2; the match to TRBD1 covers 7 bases. V dropped 3 bases and J dropped 3; count of bases not matched to a gene: 7. The CDR3 contains 15 residues. Germline V CDR1 and CDR2: SGHVS, FQNEAQ. Combining the CDR3 with reference TRBV7-8 and TRBJ1-2 gives the whole variable domain GAGVSQSPRYKVAKRGQDVALRCDPISGHVSLFWYQQALGQGPEFLTYFQNEAQLDKSGLPSDRFFAERPEGSVSTLKIQRTQQEDSAVYLCASSLRQGQDYGYTFGSGTRLTVV.

The V and J genes are TRBV7-2 and TRBJ1-5; D is unresolved. V was shortened by 1 base and J by 7 bases, with 8 bases between the two germline ends. Germline assignment: CDR1 SGHTA and CDR2 FQGNSA. The CDR3 runs to 13 residues. CDR3 sequence (DNA): TGTGCCAGCAGCTTAGTATTCCGGCAGCCCCAGCATTTT. Amino acids: CASSLVFRQPQHF. Variable domain in full (rest from reference TRBV7-2 and TRBJ1-5): GAGVSQSPSNKVTEKGKDVELRCDPISGHTALYWYRQSLGQGLEFLIYFQGNSAPDKSGLPSDRFSAERTGGSVSTLTIQRTQQEDSAVYLCASSLVFRQPQHFGDGTRLSIL.

The chain recombines TRBV25-1 with TRBJ2-3; the D gene is possibly TRBD1 (5 bases). The germline V gene has CDR1 MGHDK and CDR2 SYGVNS. V gave up 8 bases and J gave up 0 bases, with 15 bases separating them. This CDR3 has 15 amino acids. CDR3 sequence reads: CASATQQESTDTQYF. The CDR3 DNA reads TGTGCCAGCGCGACCCAACAGGAAAGCACAGATACGCAGTATTTT.

V and J are TRBV7-2 and TRBJ2-7, with D tentatively TRBD1 or TRBD2 (5 bases each). The CDR3 contains 14 residues. Per germline, CDR1 SGHTA and CDR2 FQGNSA. V gave up 3 bases and J gave up 5 bases, with 14 bases separating them. The CDR3 sequence: CASSLEWGFHEQYF. CDR3 DNA: TGTGCCAGCAGCTTGGAGTGGGGGTTCCACGAGCAGTACTTC.

CDR3 sequence reads: CSARAIRGNNTEAFF. In DNA, the CDR3 is TGCAGTGCTAGAGCTATCAGGGGAAATAACACTGAAGCTTTCTTT. The chain combines TRBV20-1 with TRBJ1-1; tentatively, D is TRBD1 (6 bases). Germline V gene sequence: CDR1 DFQATT, CDR2 SNEGSKA (reference sequence). Trimming cost V 1 base and J 2 bases, with 14 bases left between them. This CDR3 has 15 residues.

Concerning this clonotype: This may stem from a read error, because a much larger clone lies one nucleotide away. CDR3 sequence (DNA): TGTGCCAGCAGCTCAAGCGGGAGGGACGAGCAGTACTTC. It yields the protein CASSSSGRDEQYF. The V gene is TRBV7-6, the J gene TRBJ2-7; 10 positions match TRBD2. Germline trimming cut 4 bases from V and 5 bases from J; bases unmatched to any gene: 2. The CDR3 spans 13 residues. Germline V CDR1 and CDR2: SGHVS, FNYEAQ.

Worth noting for this clonotype: A read error may be the cause here, since a much bigger clone is one base away. The gene calls are TRBV12-3 or TRBV12-4 and TRBJ1-5; 7 bases line up with TRBD1. The ends lost 6 bases at V and 11 bases at J; junction bases unmatched: 13. This CDR3 has 14 amino acids. The CDR3 sequence is CASSYGTAGRSQHF. The CDR3 DNA follows: TGTGCCAGCAGCTACGGGACAGCGGGTAGGTCCCAGCATTTT.

This clonotype was seen ten or more times. Here the CDR3 reads CASSLDSGGNQPQHF. The CDR3 coding sequence is TGTGCCAGCAGCTTAGATTCAGGGGGCAATCAGCCCCAGCATTTT. The gene calls are TRBV7-2 and TRBJ1-5; the D gene is possibly TRBD1 (6 bases). The CDR3 contains 15 residues. The germline V and J ends were trimmed by 1 base and 2 bases, with 9 bases remaining between them. Germline loops: CDR1 SGHTA, CDR2 FQGNSA.

The DNA for the CDR3 is TGTGCCAGCAGTGACGACAGGGGCAATCAGCCCCAGCATTTT. Its protein is CASSDDRGNQPQHF. This sequence joins TRBV2 and TRBJ1-5; 7 bases agree with TRBD1. This CDR3 contains 14 residues. V was pared by 3 bases and J by 2 bases, with 1 base of the junction left unmatched. Germline V gives CDR1 SNHLY, CDR2 FYNNEI.

V and J are TRBV12-3 or TRBV12-4 and TRBJ2-7, with D maybe TRBD1 (5 bases). V dropped 7 bases and J dropped 0 bases, with 13 bases sitting between them. This CDR3 has 14 residues. The CDR3 here is CASIGVRDSYEQYF. The CDR3 coding sequence is TGTGCCAGCATCGGAGTCAGGGACTCCTACGAGCAGTACTTC.

The CDR3 protein is CASSDGLAGRPPGQYF. The CDR3 DNA reads TGTGCCAGCAGCGATGGACTAGCGGGACGTCCCCCCGGGCAGTACTTC. The rearrangement links TRBV7-9 to TRBJ2-7; TRBD2 matches 12 bases. The V gene's germline CDR1 is SEHNR and CDR2 FQNEAQ (reference sequence). The CDR3 sequence is 16 residues long. With 5 bases clipped from V and 9 bases from J, the junction kept 14 bases outside the gene matches.

This clonotype was detected a few times. The rearrangement joins TRBV7-9 to TRBJ2-3; possible D gene TRBD2, 6 bases. Germline-derived CDR1 and CDR2 are SEHNR and FQNEAQ (reference sequence). Trimming removed 5 bases at V and 1 base at J, with 10 bases between. This CDR3 has 14 amino acids. The CDR3 spells CASSPGGGTDTQYF. CDR3 sequence (DNA): TGTGCCAGCAGCCCCGGCGGGGGCACAGATACGCAGTATTTT.

This clonotype has a count of ten or more. This chain links TRBV7-9 with TRBJ2-3, with D perhaps TRBD2 (5 bases). Trimming took 4 bases from V and 5 from J, leaving 10 bases between them. The CDR3 has 13 residues. Germline CDR1 reads SEHNR; CDR2 reads FQNEAQ (reference sequence). This CDR3 reads CASSYRGGDTQYF. Here the CDR3 DNA reads TGTGCCAGCAGCTACCGGGGTGGAGATACGCAGTATTTT.